One and the same sample provided the 3 T cell receptor beta chains below, sequenced in a study of cytomegalovirus exposure and HLA in healthy donors. Researchers ran the PCR with 60 Vbeta and 13 Jbeta primers. The method was immunoSEQ multiplex PCR; TCRdb's version includes in-frame clones alone and lacks a portion of them. The sample carries over 85,000 clones, approximately 79% recorded once. The specimen was PBMCs. Receptors originate from a man aged 25 to 40 in good health and CMV-seropositive.

V is TRBV6-1 and J is TRBJ2-5, with unresolved D. The V gene's germline CDR1 is MNHNS and CDR2 SASEGT. V lost 0 bases and J 5 bases, leaving 4 bases between the germline ends. This CDR3 has 12 amino acids. This chain's CDR3 is CASSEAPETQYF. CDR3 nucleotides: TGTGCCAGCAGTGAAGCTCCGGAGACCCAGTACTTC.

The V gene is TRBV4-1, the J gene TRBJ2-3; maybe TRBD1 (6 bases). V was shortened by 2 bases and J by 1 base, with 16 bases between the two germline ends. The CDR3 length is 17 residues. Germline CDR1 is MGHRA and CDR2 is YSYEKL. The CDR3 coding sequence is TGCGCCAGCAGCCAAATTACAGGGAAGGGACGCACAGATACGCAGTATTTT. This encodes CASSQITGKGRTDTQYF.

This chain uses TRBV30 with TRBJ1-6, with 8 bases matching TRBD1. This CDR3 comprises 16 residues. V dropped 2 bases and J dropped 1; count of bases not matched to a gene: 4. From germline, CDR1 is GTSNPN and CDR2 SVGIG (reference sequence). CDR3 loop: CAWSTGGRSYNSPLHF. The CDR3 nucleotides read TGTGCCTGGAGTACAGGGGGAAGGTCCTATAATTCACCCCTCCACTTT.